This T cell receptor (beta chain) was found in a study of blood T cell repertoires in COVID-19. Sequencing used immunoSEQ multiplex PCR; TCRdb keeps in-frame clones, though not all of them. Of under 400,000 clones listed, roughly 90% were seen once; the top ten hold roughly 2.9%. The receptor's source is a woman aged 25 to 45 with COVID-19, enrolled during active disease. The sequenced sample was peripheral blood.

The CDR3, as DNA: TGTGCCATCACCCCGGGACAGGGATTGGATGGCTACACCTTC. Translated, it gives CAITPGQGLDGYTF. The chain has TRBV10-3 and TRBJ1-2; TRBD1 matches at 9 bases. Germline loops: CDR1 ENHRY, CDR2 SYGVKD. This CDR3 has 14 residues. V lost 7 bases and J lost 6; bases outside the gene matches: 9.